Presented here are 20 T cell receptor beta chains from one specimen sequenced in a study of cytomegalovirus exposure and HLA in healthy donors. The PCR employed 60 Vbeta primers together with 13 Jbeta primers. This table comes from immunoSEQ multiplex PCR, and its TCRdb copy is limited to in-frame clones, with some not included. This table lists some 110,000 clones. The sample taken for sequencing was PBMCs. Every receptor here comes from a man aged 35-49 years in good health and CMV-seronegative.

The CDR3 bases are TGTGCCAGCAGCCAGCGGGAAGCAAACTACAATGAGCAGTTCTTC. Its translation is CASSQREANYNEQFF. This chain links TRBV4-2 with TRBJ2-7, with a weak D call TRBD2 (6 bases). The J call may be in error: the DNA end matches TRBJ2-1 better. Germline lookup yields CDR1 LGHNA and CDR2 YNFKEQ. The CDR3 length is 15 residues.

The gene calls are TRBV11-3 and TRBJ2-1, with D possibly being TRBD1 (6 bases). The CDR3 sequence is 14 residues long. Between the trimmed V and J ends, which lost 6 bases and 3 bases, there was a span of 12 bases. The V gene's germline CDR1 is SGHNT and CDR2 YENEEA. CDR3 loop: CASSLQGFYNEQFF. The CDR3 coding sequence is TGTGCCAGCAGTCTCCAGGGGTTCTACAATGAGCAGTTCTTC.

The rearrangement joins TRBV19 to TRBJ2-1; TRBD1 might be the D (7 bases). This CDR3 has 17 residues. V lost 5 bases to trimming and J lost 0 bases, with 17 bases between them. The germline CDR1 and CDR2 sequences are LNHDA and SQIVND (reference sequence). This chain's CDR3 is CASSLAPGGTSYNEQFF. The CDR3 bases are TGTGCCAGTAGTCTCGCCCCAGGGGGGACCTCCTACAATGAGCAGTTCTTC.

CDR3 protein: CASSLAGGPGNTIYF. CDR3 nucleotide sequence: TGTGCCAGCAGCTTGGCGGGGGGGCCCGGAAACACCATATATTTT. This chain links TRBV5-6 with TRBJ1-3, with D perhaps matching TRBD1 (6 bases). V lost 0 bases to trimming and J lost 4 bases, with 11 bases between them. CDR3 length equals 15 residues. CDR1 and CDR2 from the germline V gene are SGHDT and YYEEEE.

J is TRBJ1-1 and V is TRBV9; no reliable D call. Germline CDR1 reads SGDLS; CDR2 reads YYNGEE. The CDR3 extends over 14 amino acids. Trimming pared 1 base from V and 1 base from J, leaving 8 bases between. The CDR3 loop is CASSVYAQNTEAFF. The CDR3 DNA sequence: TGTGCCAGCAGCGTATATGCGCAGAACACTGAAGCTTTCTTT.

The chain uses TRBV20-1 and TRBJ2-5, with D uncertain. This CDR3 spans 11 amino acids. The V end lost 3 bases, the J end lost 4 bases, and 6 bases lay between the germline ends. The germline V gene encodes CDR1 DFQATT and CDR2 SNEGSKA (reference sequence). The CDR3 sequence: CSARPTETQYF. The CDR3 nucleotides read TGCAGTGCTAGGCCTACAGAGACCCAGTACTTC.

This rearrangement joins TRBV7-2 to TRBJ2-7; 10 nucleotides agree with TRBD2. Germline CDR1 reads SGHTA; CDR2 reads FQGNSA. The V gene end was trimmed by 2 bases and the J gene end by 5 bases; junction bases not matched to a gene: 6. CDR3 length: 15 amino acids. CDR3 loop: CASSLSAGGPNEQYF. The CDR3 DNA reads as TGTGCCAGCAGCTTATCAGCGGGAGGGCCAAACGAGCAGTACTTC.

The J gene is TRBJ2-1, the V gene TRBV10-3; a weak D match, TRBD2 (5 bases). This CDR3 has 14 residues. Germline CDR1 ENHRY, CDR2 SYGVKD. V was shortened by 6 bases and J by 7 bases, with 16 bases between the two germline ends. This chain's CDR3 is CAISTDRDVNEQFF. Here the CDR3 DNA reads TGTGCCATCAGCACCGACCGGGATGTTAATGAGCAGTTCTTC.

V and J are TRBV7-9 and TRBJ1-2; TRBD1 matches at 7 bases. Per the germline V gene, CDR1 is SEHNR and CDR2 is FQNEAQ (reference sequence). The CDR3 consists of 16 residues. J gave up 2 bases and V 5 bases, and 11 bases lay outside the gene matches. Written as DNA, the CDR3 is TGTGCCAGCAGCAACGGACAGGCCCGTTCCAACTATGGCTACACCTTC. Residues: CASSNGQARSNYGYTF.

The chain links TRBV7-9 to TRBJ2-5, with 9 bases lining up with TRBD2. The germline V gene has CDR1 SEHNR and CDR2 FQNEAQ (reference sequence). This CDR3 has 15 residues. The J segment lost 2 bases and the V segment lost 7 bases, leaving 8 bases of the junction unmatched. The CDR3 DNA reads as TGTGCCAGCACCCCGGGCGGGAGGGATCAAGAGACCCAGTACTTC. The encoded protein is CASTPGGRDQETQYF.

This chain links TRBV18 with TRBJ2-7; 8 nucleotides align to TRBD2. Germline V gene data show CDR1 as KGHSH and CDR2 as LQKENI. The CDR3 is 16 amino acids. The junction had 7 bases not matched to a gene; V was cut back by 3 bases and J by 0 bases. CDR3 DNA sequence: TGTGCCAGCTCACCCGTTGAGAGCGGGAGCTCCTACGAGCAGTACTTC. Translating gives CASSPVESGSSYEQYF.

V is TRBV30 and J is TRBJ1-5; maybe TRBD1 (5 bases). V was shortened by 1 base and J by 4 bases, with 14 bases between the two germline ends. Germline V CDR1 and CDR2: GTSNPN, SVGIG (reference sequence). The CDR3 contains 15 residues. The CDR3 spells CAWSGLQGGNQPQHF. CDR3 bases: TGTGCCTGGAGTGGTCTGCAGGGAGGTAATCAGCCCCAGCATTTT.

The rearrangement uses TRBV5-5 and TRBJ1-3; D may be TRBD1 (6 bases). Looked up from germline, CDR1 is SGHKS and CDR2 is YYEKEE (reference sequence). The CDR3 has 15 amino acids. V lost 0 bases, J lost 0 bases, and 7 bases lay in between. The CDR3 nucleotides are TGTGCCAGCAGCTTGGCGGGACACTCTGGAAACACCATATATTTT. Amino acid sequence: CASSLAGHSGNTIYF.

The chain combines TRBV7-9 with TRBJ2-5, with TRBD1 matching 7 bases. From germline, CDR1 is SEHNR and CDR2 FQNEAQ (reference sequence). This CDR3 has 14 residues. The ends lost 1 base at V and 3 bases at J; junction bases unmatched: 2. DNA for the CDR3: TGTGCCAGCAGCTTAGGGACAGGAGAAGAGACCCAGTACTTC. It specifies CASSLGTGEETQYF.

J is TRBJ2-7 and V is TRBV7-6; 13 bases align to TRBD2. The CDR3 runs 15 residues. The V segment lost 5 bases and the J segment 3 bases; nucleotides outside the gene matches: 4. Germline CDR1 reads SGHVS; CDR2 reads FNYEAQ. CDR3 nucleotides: TGTGCCAGCAGCCGCAGGACTAGCGGGGGCTACGAGCAGTACTTC. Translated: CASSRRTSGGYEQYF.

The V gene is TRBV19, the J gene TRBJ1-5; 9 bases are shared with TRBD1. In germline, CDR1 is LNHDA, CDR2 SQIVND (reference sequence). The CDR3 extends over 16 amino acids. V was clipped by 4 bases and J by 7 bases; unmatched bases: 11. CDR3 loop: CASSTPDRGRPQPQHF. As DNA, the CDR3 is TGTGCCAGTAGTACCCCGGACAGGGGTAGGCCCCAGCCCCAGCATTTT.

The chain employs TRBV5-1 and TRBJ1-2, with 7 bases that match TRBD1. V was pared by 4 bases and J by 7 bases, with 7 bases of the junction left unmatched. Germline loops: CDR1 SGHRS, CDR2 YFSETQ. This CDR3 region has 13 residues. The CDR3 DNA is TGCGCCAGCAGCGAGGGGGCGAGTCCTGGCTACACCTTC. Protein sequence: CASSEGASPGYTF. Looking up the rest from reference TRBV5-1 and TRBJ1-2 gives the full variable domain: KAGVTQTPRYLIKTRGQQVTLSCSPISGHRSVSWYQQTPGQGLQFLFEYFSETQRNKGNFPGRFSGRQFSNSRSEMNVSTLELGDSALYLCASSEGASPGYTFGSGTRLTVV.

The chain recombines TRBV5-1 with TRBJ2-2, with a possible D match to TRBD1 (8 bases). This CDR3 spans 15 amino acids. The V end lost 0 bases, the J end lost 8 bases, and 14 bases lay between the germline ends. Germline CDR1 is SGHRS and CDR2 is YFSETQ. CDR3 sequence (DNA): TGCGCCAGCAGCTTGGACAGGGGGGGGCAAGGGGAGCTGTTTTTT. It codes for CASSLDRGGQGELFF.

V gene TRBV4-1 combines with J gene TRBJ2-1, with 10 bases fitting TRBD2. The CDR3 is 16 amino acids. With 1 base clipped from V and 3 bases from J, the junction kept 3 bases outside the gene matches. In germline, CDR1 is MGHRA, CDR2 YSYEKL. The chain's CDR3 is CASSQAGLADYNEQFF. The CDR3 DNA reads TGCGCCAGCAGCCAAGCTGGACTAGCGGACTACAATGAGCAGTTCTTC.

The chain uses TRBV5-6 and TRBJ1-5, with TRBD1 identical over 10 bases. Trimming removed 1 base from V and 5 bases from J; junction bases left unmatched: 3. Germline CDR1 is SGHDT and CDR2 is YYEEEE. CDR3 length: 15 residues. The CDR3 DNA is TGTGCCAGCAGCTTGTCGGGACAGGGGCATCAGCCCCAGCATTTT. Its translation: CASSLSGQGHQPQHF. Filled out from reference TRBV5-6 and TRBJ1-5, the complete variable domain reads DAGVTQSPTHLIKTRGQQVTLRCSPKSGHDTVSWYQQALGQGPQFIFQYYEEEERQRGNFPDRFSGHQFPNYSSELNVNALLLGDSALYLCASSLSGQGHQPQHFGDGTRLSIL.